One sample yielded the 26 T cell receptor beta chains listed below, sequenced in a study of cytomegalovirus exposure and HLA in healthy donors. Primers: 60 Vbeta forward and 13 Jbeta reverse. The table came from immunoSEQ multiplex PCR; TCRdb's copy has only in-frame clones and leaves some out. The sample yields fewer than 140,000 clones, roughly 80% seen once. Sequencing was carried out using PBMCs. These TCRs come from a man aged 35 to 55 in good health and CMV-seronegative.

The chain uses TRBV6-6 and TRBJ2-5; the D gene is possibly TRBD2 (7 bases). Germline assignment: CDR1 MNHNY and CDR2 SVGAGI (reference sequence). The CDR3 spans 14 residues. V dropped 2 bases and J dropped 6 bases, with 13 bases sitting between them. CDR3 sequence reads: CASSYGGGPQTQYF. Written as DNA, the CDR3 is TGTGCCAGCAGTTACGGGGGGGGGCCACAGACCCAGTACTTC.

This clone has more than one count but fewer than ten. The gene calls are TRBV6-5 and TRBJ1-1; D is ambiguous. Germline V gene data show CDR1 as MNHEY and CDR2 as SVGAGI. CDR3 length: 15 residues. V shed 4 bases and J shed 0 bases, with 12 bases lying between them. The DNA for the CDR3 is TGTGCCAGCAGTTGGTGGACGGGATTGAACACTGAAGCTTTCTTT. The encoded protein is CASSWWTGLNTEAFF.

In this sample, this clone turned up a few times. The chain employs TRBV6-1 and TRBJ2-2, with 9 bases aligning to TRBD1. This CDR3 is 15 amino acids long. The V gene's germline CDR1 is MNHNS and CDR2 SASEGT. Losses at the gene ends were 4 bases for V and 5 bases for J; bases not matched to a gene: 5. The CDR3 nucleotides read TGTGCCAGCAGTGTTAAGACAGGGGGTACCGGGGAGCTGTTTTTT. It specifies CASSVKTGGTGELFF.

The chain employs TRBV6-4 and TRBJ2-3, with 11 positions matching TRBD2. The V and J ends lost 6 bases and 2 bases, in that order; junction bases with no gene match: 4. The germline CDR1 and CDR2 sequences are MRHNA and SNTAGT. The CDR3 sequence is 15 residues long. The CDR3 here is CASSVSGGATDTQYF. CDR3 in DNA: TGTGCCAGCAGCGTTAGCGGGGGGGCCACAGATACGCAGTATTTT.

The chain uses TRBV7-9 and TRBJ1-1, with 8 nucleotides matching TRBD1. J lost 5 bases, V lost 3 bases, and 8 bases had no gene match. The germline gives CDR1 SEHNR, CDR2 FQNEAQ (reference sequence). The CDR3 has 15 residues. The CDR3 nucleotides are TGTGCCAGCAGCTTCCGACAGGGGCGGGGAACTGAAGCTTTCTTT. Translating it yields CASSFRQGRGTEAFF.

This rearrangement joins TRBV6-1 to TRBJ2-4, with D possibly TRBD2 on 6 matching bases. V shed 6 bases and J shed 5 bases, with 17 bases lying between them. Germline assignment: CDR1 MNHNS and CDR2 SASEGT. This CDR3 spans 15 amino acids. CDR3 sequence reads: CASRAVWGVENIQYF. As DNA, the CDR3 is TGTGCCAGCAGAGCCGTATGGGGGGTTGAAAACATTCAGTACTTC.

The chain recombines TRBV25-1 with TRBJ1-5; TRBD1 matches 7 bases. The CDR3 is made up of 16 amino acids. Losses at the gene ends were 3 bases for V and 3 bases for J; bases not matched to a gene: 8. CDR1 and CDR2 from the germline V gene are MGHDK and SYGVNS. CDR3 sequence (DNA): TGTGCCAGCAGTGATCAGGGGGGCCATTTCAATCAGCCCCAGCATTTT. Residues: CASSDQGGHFNQPQHF.

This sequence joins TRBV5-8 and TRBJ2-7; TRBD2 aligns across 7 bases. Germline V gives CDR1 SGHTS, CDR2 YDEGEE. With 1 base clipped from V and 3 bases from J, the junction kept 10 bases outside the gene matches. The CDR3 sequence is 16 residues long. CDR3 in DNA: TGTGCCAGCAGCTTGATTGGCGGCGGGGGAGGCTACGAGCAGTACTTC. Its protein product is CASSLIGGGGGYEQYF.

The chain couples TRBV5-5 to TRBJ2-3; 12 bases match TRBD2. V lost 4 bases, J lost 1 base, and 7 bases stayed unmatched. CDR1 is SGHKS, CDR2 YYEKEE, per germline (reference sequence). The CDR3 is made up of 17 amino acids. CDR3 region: CASSPLRTSGGTDTQYF. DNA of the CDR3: TGTGCCAGCAGCCCCCTGCGGACTAGCGGGGGCACAGATACGCAGTATTTT.

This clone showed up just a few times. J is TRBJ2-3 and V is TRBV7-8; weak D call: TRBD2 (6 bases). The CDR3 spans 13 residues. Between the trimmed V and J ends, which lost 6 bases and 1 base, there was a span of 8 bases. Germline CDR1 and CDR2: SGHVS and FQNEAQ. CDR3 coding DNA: TGTGCCAGCAGACCGGGGGGCACAGATACGCAGTATTTT. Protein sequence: CASRPGGTDTQYF.

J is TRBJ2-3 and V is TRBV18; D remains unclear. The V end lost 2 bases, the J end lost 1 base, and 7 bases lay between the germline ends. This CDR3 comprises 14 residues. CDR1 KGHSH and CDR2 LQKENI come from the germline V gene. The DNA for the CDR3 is TGTGCCAGCTCACCAGTCCGGGGCACAGATACGCAGTATTTT. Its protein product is CASSPVRGTDTQYF.

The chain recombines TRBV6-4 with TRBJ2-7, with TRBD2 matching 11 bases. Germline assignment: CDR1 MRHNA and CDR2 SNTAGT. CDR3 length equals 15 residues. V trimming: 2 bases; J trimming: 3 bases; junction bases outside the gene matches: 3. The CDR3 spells CASSDASGGYYEQYF. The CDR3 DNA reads TGTGCCAGCAGTGACGCTAGCGGGGGGTACTACGAGCAGTACTTC.

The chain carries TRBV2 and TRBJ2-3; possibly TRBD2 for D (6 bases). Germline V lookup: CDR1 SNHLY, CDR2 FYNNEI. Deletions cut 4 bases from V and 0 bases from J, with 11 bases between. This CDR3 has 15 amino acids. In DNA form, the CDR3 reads TGTGCCAGCAGTGTTTACCGGGGGAGCACAGATACGCAGTATTTT. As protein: CASSVYRGSTDTQYF.

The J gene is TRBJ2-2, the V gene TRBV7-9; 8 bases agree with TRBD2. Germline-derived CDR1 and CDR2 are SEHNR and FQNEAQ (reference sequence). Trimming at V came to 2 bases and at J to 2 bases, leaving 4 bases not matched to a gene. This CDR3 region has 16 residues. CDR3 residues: CASSLRAGANTGELFF. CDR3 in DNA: TGTGCCAGCAGCTTAAGAGCGGGGGCCAACACCGGGGAGCTGTTTTTT.

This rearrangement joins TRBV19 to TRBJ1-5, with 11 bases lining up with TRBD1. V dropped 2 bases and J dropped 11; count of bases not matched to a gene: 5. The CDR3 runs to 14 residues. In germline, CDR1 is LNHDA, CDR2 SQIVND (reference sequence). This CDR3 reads CASSIRGQGVAQHF. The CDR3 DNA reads TGTGCCAGTAGTATAAGGGGACAGGGGGTAGCCCAGCATTTT.

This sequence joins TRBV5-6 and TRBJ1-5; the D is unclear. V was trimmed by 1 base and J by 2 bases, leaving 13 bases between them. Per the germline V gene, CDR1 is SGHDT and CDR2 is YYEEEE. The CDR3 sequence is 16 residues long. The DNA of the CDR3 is TGTGCCAGCAGCTTGTGGAGCATTGGAGGCAATCAGCCCCAGCATTTT. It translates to CASSLWSIGGNQPQHF.

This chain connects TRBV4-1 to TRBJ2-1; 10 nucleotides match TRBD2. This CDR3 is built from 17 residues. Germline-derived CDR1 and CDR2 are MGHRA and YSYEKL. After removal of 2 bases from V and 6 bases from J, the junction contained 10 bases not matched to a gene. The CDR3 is CASSQITSGASRNEQFF. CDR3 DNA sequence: TGCGCCAGCAGCCAAATTACTAGCGGGGCTTCCCGCAATGAGCAGTTCTTC.

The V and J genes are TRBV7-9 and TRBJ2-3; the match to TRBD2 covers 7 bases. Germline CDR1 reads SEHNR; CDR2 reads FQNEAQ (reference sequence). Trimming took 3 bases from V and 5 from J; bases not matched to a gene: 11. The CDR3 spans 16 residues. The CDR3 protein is CASSLWGSGRGDTQYF. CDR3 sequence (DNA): TGTGCCAGCAGCTTGTGGGGTTCGGGGAGGGGAGATACGCAGTATTTT.

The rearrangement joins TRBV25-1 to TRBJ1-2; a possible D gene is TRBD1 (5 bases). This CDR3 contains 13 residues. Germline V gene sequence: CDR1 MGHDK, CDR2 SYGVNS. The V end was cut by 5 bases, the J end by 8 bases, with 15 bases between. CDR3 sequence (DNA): TGTGCCAGCAGTCAAGGTGGGGCGAGGGGCTACACCTTC. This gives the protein CASSQGGARGYTF.

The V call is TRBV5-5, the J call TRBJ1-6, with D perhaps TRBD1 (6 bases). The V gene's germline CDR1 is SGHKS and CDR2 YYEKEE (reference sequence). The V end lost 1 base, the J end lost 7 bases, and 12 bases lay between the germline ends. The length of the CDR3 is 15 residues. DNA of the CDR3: TGTGCCAGCAGCTTGTACAGGGATCGGAATTCACCCCTCCACTTT. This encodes CASSLYRDRNSPLHF.

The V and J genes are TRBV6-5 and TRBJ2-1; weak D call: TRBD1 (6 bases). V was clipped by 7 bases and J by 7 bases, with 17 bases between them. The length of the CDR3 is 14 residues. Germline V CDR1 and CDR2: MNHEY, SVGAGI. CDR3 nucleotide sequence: TGTGCCAGCATAGCGATTCAGGGGATAAATGAGCAGTTCTTC. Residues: CASIAIQGINEQFF.

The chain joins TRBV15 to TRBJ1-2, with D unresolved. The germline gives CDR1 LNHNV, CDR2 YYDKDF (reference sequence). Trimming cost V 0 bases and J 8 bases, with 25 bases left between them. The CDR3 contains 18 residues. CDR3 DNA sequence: TGTGCCACCAGCAGAGAAAGCTTTTTAGATGGGTTAGCGGAGGGCTACACCTTC. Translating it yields CATSRESFLDGLAEGYTF.

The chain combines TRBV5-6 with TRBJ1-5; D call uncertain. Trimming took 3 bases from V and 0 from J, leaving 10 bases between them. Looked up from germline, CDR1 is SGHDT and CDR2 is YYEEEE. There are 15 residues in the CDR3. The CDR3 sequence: CASSSFGLSNQPQHF. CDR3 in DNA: TGTGCCAGCAGCTCATTTGGGCTTAGCAATCAGCCCCAGCATTTT.

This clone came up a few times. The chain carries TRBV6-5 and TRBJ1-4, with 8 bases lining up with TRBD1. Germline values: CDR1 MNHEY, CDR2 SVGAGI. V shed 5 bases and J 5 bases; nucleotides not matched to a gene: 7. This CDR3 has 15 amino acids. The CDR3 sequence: CASSRTGGQNEKLFF. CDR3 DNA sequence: TGTGCCAGCAGTCGAACAGGGGGACAAAATGAAAAACTGTTTTTT.

The CDR3 is CASRGSSDTQYF. CDR3 DNA: TGTGCCAGCAGGGGGAGCTCAGATACGCAGTATTTT. The V and J genes are TRBV6-6 and TRBJ2-3, with D possibly being TRBD2 (5 bases). Between the trimmed V and J ends, which lost 6 bases and 4 bases, there was a span of 8 bases. The CDR3 is 12 amino acids. Germline CDR1 MNHNY, CDR2 SVGAGI (reference sequence).

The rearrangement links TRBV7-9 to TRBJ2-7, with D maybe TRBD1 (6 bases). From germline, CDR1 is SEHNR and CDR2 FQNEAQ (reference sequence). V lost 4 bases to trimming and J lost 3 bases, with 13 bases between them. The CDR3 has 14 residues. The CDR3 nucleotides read TGTGCCAGCAGCTCGACCGTGGGACACTACGAGCAGTACTTC. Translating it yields CASSSTVGHYEQYF.